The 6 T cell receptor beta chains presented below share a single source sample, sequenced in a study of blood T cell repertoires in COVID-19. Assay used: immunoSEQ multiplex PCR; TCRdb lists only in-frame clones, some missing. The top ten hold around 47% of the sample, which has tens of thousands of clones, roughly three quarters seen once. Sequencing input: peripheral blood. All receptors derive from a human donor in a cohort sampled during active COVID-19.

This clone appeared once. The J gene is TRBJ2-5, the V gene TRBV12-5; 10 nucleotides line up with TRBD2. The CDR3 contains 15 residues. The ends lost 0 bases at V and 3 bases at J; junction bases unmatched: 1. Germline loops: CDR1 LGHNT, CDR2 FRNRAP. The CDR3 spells CASGLVLAGKETQYF. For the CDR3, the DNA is TGTGCTAGTGGTTTGGTACTAGCGGGAAAAGAGACCCAGTACTTC.

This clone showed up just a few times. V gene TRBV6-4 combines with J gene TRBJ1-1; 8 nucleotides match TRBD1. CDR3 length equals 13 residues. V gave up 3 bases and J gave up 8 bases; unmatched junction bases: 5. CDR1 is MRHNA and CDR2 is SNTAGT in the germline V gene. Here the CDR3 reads CASSEVGQGEAFF. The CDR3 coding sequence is TGTGCCAGCAGTGAAGTTGGACAGGGAGAAGCTTTCTTT.

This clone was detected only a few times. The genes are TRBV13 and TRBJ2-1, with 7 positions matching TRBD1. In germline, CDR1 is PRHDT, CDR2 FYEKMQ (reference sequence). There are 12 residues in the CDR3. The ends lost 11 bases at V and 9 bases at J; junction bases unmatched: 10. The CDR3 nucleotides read TGTGCCTCGACAGGGACGGGGTCTGAGCAGTTCTTC. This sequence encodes CASTGTGSEQFF.

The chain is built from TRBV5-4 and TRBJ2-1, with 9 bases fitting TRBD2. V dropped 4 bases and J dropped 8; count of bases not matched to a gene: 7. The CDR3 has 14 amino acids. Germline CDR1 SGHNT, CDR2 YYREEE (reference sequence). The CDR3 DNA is TGTGCCAGCAGCAGGGCTAGCGGGATCGATGAGCAGTTCTTC. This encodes CASSRASGIDEQFF.

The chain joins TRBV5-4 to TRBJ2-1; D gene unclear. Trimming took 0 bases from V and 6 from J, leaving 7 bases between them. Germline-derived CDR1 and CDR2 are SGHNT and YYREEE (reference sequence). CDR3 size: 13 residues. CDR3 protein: CASSLAPFNEQFF. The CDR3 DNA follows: TGTGCCAGCAGCTTGGCCCCTTTCAATGAGCAGTTCTTC.

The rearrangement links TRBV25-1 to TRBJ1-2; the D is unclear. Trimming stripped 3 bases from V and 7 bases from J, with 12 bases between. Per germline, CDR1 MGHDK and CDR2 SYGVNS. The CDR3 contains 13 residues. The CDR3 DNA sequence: TGTGCCAGCAGTGATCCCCCGCGGGGTGGCTACACCTTC. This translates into CASSDPPRGGYTF.